A single sample is the source of the 8 T cell receptor beta chains below, sequenced in a study of blood T cell repertoires in COVID-19. Assay: immunoSEQ multiplex PCR; the TCRdb copy retains only in-frame clones and omits some. The table lists fewer than 300,000 clones, 80% to 85% of them singletons. Specimen: PBMCs or T cells enriched from blood (not recorded which). Receptors were obtained from a middle-aged man who had been exposed to COVID-19.

The chain combines TRBV4-1 with TRBJ2-7; 8 positions match TRBD2. Germline loops: CDR1 MGHRA, CDR2 YSYEKL. The CDR3 is made up of 18 amino acids. With V trimmed by 2 bases and J by 6 bases, 18 bases remained unmatched. CDR3 loop: CASSQFPRGGRSVTEQYF. CDR3 sequence (DNA): TGCGCCAGCAGCCAATTCCCCCGGGGCGGGAGGTCTGTTACCGAGCAGTACTTC.

The genes are TRBV5-1 and TRBJ2-5; 13 nucleotides agree with TRBD2. The length of the CDR3 is 17 residues. Trimming took 5 bases from V and 2 from J; bases not matched to a gene: 9. CDR1 is SGHRS, CDR2 YFSETQ, per germline. The CDR3 is CASSRGLAGVRQETQYF. CDR3 nucleotide sequence: TGCGCCAGCAGTCGAGGACTAGCGGGAGTGAGACAAGAGACCCAGTACTTC.

V is TRBV10-1 and J is TRBJ2-1, with 7 bases aligning to TRBD1. CDR1 is WNHNN, CDR2 SYGVQD, per germline (reference sequence). The V segment lost 2 bases and the J segment 3 bases; nucleotides outside the gene matches: 4. The CDR3 totals 15 residues. The DNA for the CDR3 is TGCGCCAGCAGTGAGGGGCAGGGGGACTACAATGAGCAGTTCTTC. Its protein is CASSEGQGDYNEQFF.

The chain couples TRBV24-1 to TRBJ2-1, with TRBD2 identical over 8 bases. V shed 3 bases, J shed 8 bases, and the junction held 11 bases outside the gene matches. This CDR3 has 16 amino acids. Germline values: CDR1 KGHDR, CDR2 SFDVKD. This chain's CDR3 is CATSDRGLAGSDEQFF. The CDR3 DNA reads as TGTGCCACCAGTGATCGAGGACTAGCCGGAAGTGATGAGCAGTTCTTC.

The chain carries TRBV2 and TRBJ2-7; no reliable D call. V was shortened by 7 bases and J by 6 bases, with 16 bases between the two germline ends. The CDR3 consists of 13 residues. CDR1 and CDR2 from the germline V gene are SNHLY and FYNNEI. CDR3 sequence: CASTLGRIGEQYF. CDR3 DNA sequence: TGTGCCAGCACCCTCGGCAGGATAGGCGAGCAGTACTTC.

The chain recombines TRBV15 with TRBJ1-3, with D possibly being TRBD1 (5 bases). V lost 0 bases to trimming and J lost 1 base, with 10 bases between them. Germline V lookup: CDR1 LNHNV, CDR2 YYDKDF (reference sequence). CDR3 length: 16 residues. The CDR3, as DNA: TGTGCCACCAGCAGAGATCCCGGGGGTTCTGGAAACACCATATATTTT. Translation gives CATSRDPGGSGNTIYF.

CDR3 region: CAWSRGAGAEAFF. CDR3 bases: TGTGCCTGGAGTCGGGGGGCGGGCGCTGAAGCTTTCTTT. The J gene is TRBJ1-1, the V gene TRBV30; possibly TRBD1 for D (6 bases). Germline assignment: CDR1 GTSNPN and CDR2 SVGIG (reference sequence). Trimming took off 2 bases at V and 6 bases at J, with 13 bases between the two ends. This CDR3 contains 13 residues.

CDR3 residues: CASSQDAVKQYF. The DNA for the CDR3 is TGTGCCAGCAGCCAAGATGCGGTGAAGCAGTACTTC. The gene calls are TRBV14 and TRBJ2-7; D uncertain. CDR1 is SGHDN, CDR2 FVKESK, per germline. CDR3 length equals 12 residues. The germline V and J ends were trimmed by 0 bases and 8 bases, with 8 bases remaining between them.